This paragraph reports one TCR beta chain. No antigen is known for it. Base qualities were left out, and no much larger clone turns up one base away. Based on the germline V gene (reference sequence), the CDR1 and CDR2 sequences are SGHNT and YYREEE. Its CDR3 holds 15 amino acids, cysteine through phenylalanine. The DNA shown is the 45-base CDR3, in frame from base 1. V is shortened by 3 bases, J by 3 bases, and the region joining them spans 13 bases. Using the deep immunoSEQ assay, TCR CDR3 regions were amplified from genomic DNA by multiplex PCR. Extracted genomic DNA from each cell subset was distributed evenly across all wells of several immunoSEQ 96-well plates, and each plate was treated as a replicate. Each replicate PCR for unsorted PBMC received approximately 300 ng genomic DNA, equal to 25,000 to 30,000 T cell genomes. Unsorted PBMC genomic DNA was sequenced across ten immunoSEQ deep assay plates. The purified libraries were quantified using a Qubit 3.0 fluorometer, sized with a Bioanalyzer 2100, and then quantified again using the KAPA Library Quantification kit. Each immunoSEQ 96-well plate was sequenced on its own single-read 150-cycle Illumina NextSeq 550 flow cell. The authors processed their data as follows. The immunoSEQ output contained only junctional sequences without quality scores, so filtering could not match that applied to full-length reads. Sequences were annotated with PyIR, a Python wrapper for IgBLAST v1.9, and V/J genes and CDR3 were assigned using IMGT germline references. Reads were removed for weak V/J assignments (E-value above 1e-6), missing CDR3, stop codons, out-of-frame junctions, or ambiguous translated residues. V3J clonotypes were defined as sequences sharing the same inferred V gene, J gene, and CDR3 amino acid sequence. Percentage overlap between repertoires was calculated by dividing the number of shared unique clonotypes by the size of the smaller repertoire. RTK rarefaction, the Chao1 estimator, and Recon v2.1 estimates of unobserved clonotypes were used to assess repertoire richness. TCRdb took over this immuneACCESS table, retaining in-frame rearrangements with V and J assigned. Such tables are incomplete; in checked studies, under half of the missing clones stem from an unresolved V gene, and the remainder is unexplained. V and J calls plus clone size are reproduced from that table; the DNA served to infer D and trimming. For this sample there are some 470,000 clones; 76% appear just once. The ten top clones hold over 10% of the sample.

The donors were healthy, HIV-negative adults with no recently reported acute infections or vaccinations. Every donor was a Caucasian adult living in Nashville, Tennessee, USA. For unsorted samples, tens of millions of PBMCs were counted, and genomic DNA was extracted using the QIAamp DNA Blood Mini kit. Blood was obtained by leukapheresis, after which PBMCs were separated by Ficoll-Histopaque density gradient centrifugation and cryopreserved in liquid nitrogen vapor phase. This sample was taken from a study of shared clonotypes between healthy human individuals (dated by TCRdb to between 2020 and 2021). Study-wide context: The cohort included three men and two women between 18 and 49 years of age. Libraries were prepared and TCR repertoires were sequenced by different laboratories using diverse techniques, in order to increase sequencing depth and limit assay-specific biases. Each donor's leukapheresis produced roughly between roughly 0.85 and 9.5 billion PBMCs. To estimate repertoire size and how much clonotypes are shared between individuals, the study performed deep sequencing of blood TCR repertoires from roughly five healthy adults.

The study at large found these results: Sampling was limited to blood, and TCR repertoires in tissue likely differ from TCR repertoires in blood. Because the study included only a small number of donors, the genetic and exposure-history diversity represented was limited. Based on pairwise subsampling, the degree of clonotype sharing among donors was expected to be affected by sequencing depth.

The chain is made from TRBV5-4 and TRBJ2-1; 6 matching bases give a weak D call of TRBD1. The receptor was derived from a middle-aged woman in good health. Some clones in this sample may be carry-over from other donors' samples. Material for sequencing was PBMCs. The bases read TGTGCCAGCAGCTCCCGGACAGATTTCTACAATGAGCAGTTCTTC. It translates as CASSSRTDFYNEQFF.